A single TCR beta chain is shown here with its context. Its recognized antigen is unknown. The data originate from a study of cytomegalovirus exposure and HLA in healthy donors (TCRdb year 2017). General notes on the study: An earlier analysis of a few hundred of the donors reported about 260 Gb of sequence data and approximately 120 million unique TCR beta sequences obtained from roughly 170 million T cells. In a later analysis, previously published TCR beta repertoires from hundreds of donors were re-analyzed and high-resolution HLA genotyping was added so that TCR occurrence patterns could be studied. Donor age, sex, ethnicity and CMV serostatus were collected together with the repertoire data. The later analysis used no new phenotypic data to find candidate immune exposures, relying instead on TCR beta sequences and their occurrence across donors. Approximately 300 gigabases of sequencing data and approximately 92 million unique TCR sequences made up an early release that covered 500 to 700 HLA-typed donors. An earlier analysis of some 500 of the donors used high-throughput TCR beta sequencing to judge whether each TCR beta V gene segment behaved as functional or pseudogenic. Among the roughly 400 genotyped donors, around 81% belonged to the genetic ancestry cluster associated with self-reported Caucasian donors. Typing coverage differed by locus: A, B, C, DRB1 and DQB1 were typed in roughly 620-630 donors, DQA1 in approximately 520, DPA1 in roughly 590, and DPB1 in approximately 450. A later genetic analysis used genome-wide SNP genotypes for about 60% of the roughly 670 donors, treating that subset as a discovery cohort. The T cell repertoires of about 700 subjects were profiled by immunosequencing and related to cytomegalovirus serostatus. HLA typing covered class I and class II loci at four-digit resolution. On average, around 230,000 unique TCR beta nucleotide sequences were sequenced per donor among a few hundred genotyped donors of the cohort, with roughly 20% of those sequences being non-productive. Every discovery cohort repertoire had been produced on one sequencing platform. To predict cytomegalovirus infection status, the study combined high-throughput TCR immunosequencing, statistical association of individual TCRs with disease status, and machine learning. The study was designed to test whether signatures of past pathogen exposure could be identified by cataloging public T cell receptors. A few DR-DQ haplotypes were handled as single units for association and clustering because linkage in the cohort was strong. Along with the approximately 650-subject first cohort, a separate validation cohort of around 110 different subjects was used.

The cohort consisted of hundreds of healthy bone marrow donors. All cohort members were sampled while nominally healthy, although unrecorded immune exposures were likely present. The donor was CMV seropositive and was included in the group of 270 or so seropositive cohort members. A peripheral blood sample was collected from each donor, and TCR beta sequencing was performed on peripheral blood mononuclear cells. The Qiagen DNeasy Blood Extraction Kit was used to extract genomic DNA from the blood cell samples. Libraries were prepared through the immunoSEQ multiplex PCR assay. A mixture of 60 forward primers for TCR Vbeta segments and 13 reverse primers for TCR Jbeta segments was used in the multiplex PCR. The CDR3 region of rearranged TCR beta genes was amplified from genomic DNA by a multiplex PCR assay. On the Illumina HiSeq System, the amplified TCR beta libraries were sequenced as 87-base-pair reads. As for the authors' bioinformatics: In a later analysis, tens of millions of unique TCR beta chains were counted across the 650 to 750 repertoires, and roughly 9.9 million of these chains were shared by at least two donors. Raw reads were error-corrected and collapsed into unique sequences with a nearest-neighbor algorithm that merged closely related sequences to remove PCR and sequencing errors. CDR3 sequences were aligned to IMGT reference sequences to assign V, D and J gene segments. For a sequence to be retained, a match of at least six nucleotides to both a V gene segment and a J gene segment was required. A rearrangement counted as productive if the CDR3 had no stop codons and remained in frame with V and J, and every other rearrangement counted as non-productive. Following IMGT convention, CDR3 was defined as the stretch from the second conserved V-encoded cysteine to the conserved J-encoded phenylalanine. In an earlier analysis of roughly 610 of the donors, sequences lacking an unambiguous match to a single V gene segment were excluded. An earlier analysis of a few hundred of the donors called V segments functional above 56.7% productive rearrangements and segregating when the between-donor standard deviation exceeded 5%. A statistical classification framework was developed to diagnose cytomegalovirus status using the catalog of TCR beta chain sequences. In a later analysis, V and J genes were assigned by comparing TCR nucleotide sequences against IMGT/GENE-DB human TR gene sequences. Using the TCRdist pipeline, a later analysis assigned CDR3 sequences along with most-parsimonious VDJ recombination scenarios. A later analysis defined each TCR beta chain by its CDR3 amino acid sequence plus V-gene family, and excluded reads lacking a unique V-gene family. As a way to deal with suspected cross-contamination and a sequencing artifact, a later analysis dropped 450 to 600 nucleotide sequences that were highly shared and had low generation probability. A later analysis calculated a clonal expansion index for each public chain from normalized within-repertoire ranks of inferred template counts. A later analysis computed generation probabilities with a VDJ recombination model fitted to out-of-frame rearrangements, and checked the results against IGoR. In a later analysis, hypergeometric tests were used to score TCR-TCR, TCR-HLA and TCR-CMV co-occurrence, with a repertoire-size bias correction applied to TCR pairs. False discovery rates were estimated in a later analysis by permuting HLA or CMV assignments 20 times. A later analysis grouped co-occurring TCRs with DBSCAN, adding TCRdist sequence similarity when clustering within HLA-allele-positive subsets. Repertoires with fewer than 30,000 or more than 120,000 public chains were left out of co-occurrence clustering, as were a handful of repertoires with anomalous nucleotide sharing. This is the immuneACCESS table as TCRdb keeps it, with only in-frame sequences that have V and J called. A part of the clones is gone; compared with another copy, unresolved V genes explain less than half, and the rest is unexplained. V, J and clone size were drawn from that table, and D and trimming were deduced from the DNA. This sample's clone table shows just over 200,000 clones. The ten largest clones take up more than 0.95% of the sample.

Study-wide conclusions, independent of this receptor: In a later analysis, HLA-associated TCR beta chains showed more clonal expansion and lower generation probabilities than non-associated chains that were equally common. A group of highly shared sequence variants was considered likely to be a technical artifact of the sequencing pipeline. In vitro tests confirmed that a few of the cytomegalovirus-associated TCR beta chains recognize cytomegalovirus antigens. Most CMV-associated TCR beta chains appeared to be HLA-restricted in a later analysis, and the HLA associations seemed to be driven largely by CMV exposure. A later analysis found that TCR association rates varied across HLA loci, with DRB1 alleles showing the most associated TCRs and HLA-C alleles the fewest. In the study, some 160 TCR beta chains were listed as associated with cytomegalovirus. Linkage disequilibrium might explain the correlated functional status among segregating V segments, but an unknown experimental factor could not be excluded. In a later genetic analysis, fewer N-insertions in productive TCRs were reported among donors in an Asian-associated ancestry cluster than the roughly 670-donor mean. The only immune exposure information available for the cohort was CMV serostatus. Because counts were too low, 15 to 20 rarely observed V segments, including chromosome 9 orphons, were excluded from the earlier analysis of several hundred of the donors. The cohort was sequenced for TCR beta chains only, and without alpha or paired-chain data the features that could be detected were limited. In an earlier analysis of some 550 of the donors, most TCR beta V segments were observed in productive rearrangements about 87% or about 30% of the time, broadly matching IMGT annotations. An association between a missense DCLRE1C variant and V-gene and J-gene trimming of TCR beta chains was found in a later genetic analysis and replicated in an independent cohort. The classifier was reported to diagnose cytomegalovirus status with high specificity and sensitivity in both the original and validation cohorts. A later analysis reported that several top co-occurrence clusters appeared linked to parvovirus B19, influenza, CMV and Epstein-Barr virus. Assigning TCR associations to individual alleles was difficult when HLA alleles, especially DR and DQ, strongly co-occurred. Most TCR sequences were observed very rarely across donors, whereas some public TCRs were present in many individuals. Because HLA typing was missing for some donors at each locus, association tests included only the typed subset. Roughly uniform sequencing depth across donors was assumed in presence/absence analyses, although this assumption may not hold. It was suggested by the authors that the approach could potentially be generalized to other disease states and immunological phenotypes. Specific HLA alleles were associated with 16,951 TCR beta sequences at a false discovery rate of 0.05 in a later analysis. A further reported finding was that TCR beta sequences accurately predicted the HLA-A and HLA-B alleles for most subjects in the first cohort.

The clonotype was recovered from a girl aged 2 to 9 in good health and CMV-seropositive. Sequenced material: PBMCs.

The CDR3 reads as follows: CASSVGQRGNEKLFF. The nucleotide sequence reads as follows: TGTGCCAGCAGCGTAGGCCAGCGGGGAAATGAAAAACTGTTTTTT. The rearrangement joined TRBV9 to TRBJ1-4; no D gene call is confident. V is pared back by 0 bases and J by 5 bases, with 11 bases lying between the germline termini. The CDR3 spans 15 residues, from the cysteine through the phenylalanine. Of all the DNA, just the CDR3 is kept, 45 bases in frame from base 1. From the germline V gene, CDR1 is SGDLS and CDR2 is YYNGEE.